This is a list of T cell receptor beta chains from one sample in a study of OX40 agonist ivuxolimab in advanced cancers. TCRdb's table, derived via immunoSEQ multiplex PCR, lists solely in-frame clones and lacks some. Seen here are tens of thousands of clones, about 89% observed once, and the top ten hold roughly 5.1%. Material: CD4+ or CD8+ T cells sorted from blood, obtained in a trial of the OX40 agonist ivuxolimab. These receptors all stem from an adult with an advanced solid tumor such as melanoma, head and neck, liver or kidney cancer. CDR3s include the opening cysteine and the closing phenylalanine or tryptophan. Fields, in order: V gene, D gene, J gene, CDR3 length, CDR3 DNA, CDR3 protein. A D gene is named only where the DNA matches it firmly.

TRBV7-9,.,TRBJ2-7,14,TGTGCCAGCACCCCTCATTTCGGCACCTACGAGCAGTACTTC,CASTPHFGTYEQYF
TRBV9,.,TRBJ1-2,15,TGTGCCAGCAGCCCTGGACAGTCTTCTAACTATGGCTACACCTTC,CASSPGQSSNYGYTF
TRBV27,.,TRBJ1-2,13,TGTGCCAGCAGACCTACGGCTAACTATGGCTACACCTTC,CASRPTANYGYTF
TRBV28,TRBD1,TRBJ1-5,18,TGTGCCAGCAGCCGGCGGGGACAGGGGACCTATAGCAATCAGCCCCAGCATTTT,CASSRRGQGTYSNQPQHF
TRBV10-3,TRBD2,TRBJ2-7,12,TGTGCCATCAGCAGGACTAGCTACGAGCAGTACTTC,CAISRTSYEQYF
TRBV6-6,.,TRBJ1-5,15,TGTGCCAGCAGTTACATAGGGCCAGGCAATCAGCCCCAGCATTTT,CASSYIGPGNQPQHF
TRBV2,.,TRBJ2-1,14,TGTGCCAGCAGTGTCCTAGTTTCCTACAATGAGCAGTTCTTC,CASSVLVSYNEQFF
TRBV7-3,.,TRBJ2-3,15,TGTGCCAGCAGCCCCTCACGGGCTAGCACAGATACGCAGTATTTT,CASSPSRASTDTQYF
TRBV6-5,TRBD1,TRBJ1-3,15,TGTGCCAGCAGCCAAGGACAGGGCGGTGGAAACACCATATATTTT,CASSQGQGGGNTIYF
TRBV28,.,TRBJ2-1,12,TGTGCCAGCAGTTTATGGGCTAATGAGCAGTTCTTC,CASSLWANEQFF
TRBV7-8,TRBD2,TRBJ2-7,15,TGTGCCAGCAGCGCAACTAGCGGGGGGCCTTACGAGCAGTACTTC,CASSATSGGPYEQYF
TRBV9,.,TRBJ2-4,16,TGTGCCAGCAGCGTAGGTCCGATCAGGGCTTTCAACATTCAGTACTTC,CASSVGPIRAFNIQYF
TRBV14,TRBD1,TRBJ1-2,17,TGTGCCAGCAGCCCCTTGACAGGGGAGAGAGGATTGGATGGCTACACCTTC,CASSPLTGERGLDGYTF
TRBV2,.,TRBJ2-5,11,TGTGCCAGCAAGACGGAAGAGACCCAGTACTTC,CASKTEETQYF
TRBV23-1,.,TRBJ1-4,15,TGCGCCAGCAGTCCGGAAGGCTTCCGGGGGGAAAAACTGTTTTTT,CASSPEGFRGEKLFF
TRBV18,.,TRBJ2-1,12,TGTGCCAGCTCACCCCTGAGCAATGAGCAGTTCTTC,CASSPLSNEQFF
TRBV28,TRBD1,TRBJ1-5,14,TGTGCCAGCAGTATTAGACAGGGCGGGCAGCCCCAGCATTTT,CASSIRQGGQPQHF
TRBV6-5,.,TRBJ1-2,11,TGTGCCAGCAGTCCGGGGCTGGGCTACACCTTC,CASSPGLGYTF
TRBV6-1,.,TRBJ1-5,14,TGTGCCAGCACGGGGAGTCATAGCAATCAGCCCCAGCATTTT,CASTGSHSNQPQHF
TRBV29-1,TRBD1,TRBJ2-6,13,TGCAGCGTGGGACAGGGTGGTTCGCGCGTCCTGACTTTC,CSVGQGGSRVLTF
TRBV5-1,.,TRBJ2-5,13,TGCGCCAGCAGCGGACTTCTGGAAGAGACCCAGTACTTC,CASSGLLEETQYF
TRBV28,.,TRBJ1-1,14,TGTGCCAGCATCGGGGGGGGTATGAACACTGAAGCTTTCTTT,CASIGGGMNTEAFF
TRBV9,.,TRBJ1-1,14,TGTGCCAGCAGCAGGGACATCGGGGTCACTGAAGCTTTCTTT,CASSRDIGVTEAFF
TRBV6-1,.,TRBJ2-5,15,TGTGCCAGCAGTGAATCGACTTCTCGGGTGGAGACCCAGTACTTC,CASSESTSRVETQYF